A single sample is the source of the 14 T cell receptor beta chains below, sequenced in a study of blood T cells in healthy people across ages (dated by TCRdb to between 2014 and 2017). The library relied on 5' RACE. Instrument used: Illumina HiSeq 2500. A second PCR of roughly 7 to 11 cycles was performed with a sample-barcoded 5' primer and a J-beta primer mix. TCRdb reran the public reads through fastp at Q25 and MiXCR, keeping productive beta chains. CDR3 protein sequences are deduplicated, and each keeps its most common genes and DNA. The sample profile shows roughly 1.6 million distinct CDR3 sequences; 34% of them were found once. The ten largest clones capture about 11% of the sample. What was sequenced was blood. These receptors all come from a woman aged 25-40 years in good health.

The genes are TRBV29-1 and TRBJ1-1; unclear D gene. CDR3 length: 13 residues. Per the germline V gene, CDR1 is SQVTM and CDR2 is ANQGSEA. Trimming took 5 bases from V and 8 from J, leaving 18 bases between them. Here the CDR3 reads CSVTKFFDSEAFF. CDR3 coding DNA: TGCAGCGTTACTAAATTTTTCGACTCCGAAGCTTTCTTT. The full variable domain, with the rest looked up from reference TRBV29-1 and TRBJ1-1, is SAVISQKPSRDICQRGTSLTIQCQVDSQVTMMFWYRQQPGQSLTLIATANQGSEATYESGFVIDKFPISRPNLTFSTLTVSNMSPEDSSIYLCSVTKFFDSEAFFGQGTRLTVV.

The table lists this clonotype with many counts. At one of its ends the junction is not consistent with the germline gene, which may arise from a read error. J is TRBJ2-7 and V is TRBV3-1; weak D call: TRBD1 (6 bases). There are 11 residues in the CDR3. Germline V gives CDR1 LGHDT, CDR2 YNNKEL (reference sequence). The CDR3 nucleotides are TGCGCCAGCAGCCAAACAGGGGAGCAGTACTTC. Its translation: CASSQTGEQYF.

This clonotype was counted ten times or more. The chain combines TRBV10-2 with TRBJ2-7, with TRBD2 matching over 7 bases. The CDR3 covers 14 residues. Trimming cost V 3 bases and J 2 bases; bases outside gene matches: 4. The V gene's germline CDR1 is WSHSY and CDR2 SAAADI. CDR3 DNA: TGCGCCAGCAGTGATCCTAGCGGTACCTACGAGCAGTACTTC. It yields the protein CASSDPSGTYEQYF.

CDR3 nucleotides: TGTGCCAGCAGCCCCGCGAAGGCCTACGAGCAGTACTTC. Its protein product is CASSPAKAYEQYF. This sequence joins TRBV7-9 and TRBJ2-7, with unresolved D. V gave up 5 bases and J gave up 2 bases, with 10 bases separating them. Germline V CDR1 and CDR2: SEHNR, FQNEAQ (reference sequence). CDR3 length: 13 residues.

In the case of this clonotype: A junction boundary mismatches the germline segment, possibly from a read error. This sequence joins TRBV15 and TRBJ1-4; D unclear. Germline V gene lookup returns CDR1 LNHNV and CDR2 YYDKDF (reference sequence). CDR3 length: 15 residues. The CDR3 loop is CATSRRFGHSERLFF. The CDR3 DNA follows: TGTGCCACCAGCAGGCGTTTTGGGCATAGTGAAAGACTGTTTTTT.

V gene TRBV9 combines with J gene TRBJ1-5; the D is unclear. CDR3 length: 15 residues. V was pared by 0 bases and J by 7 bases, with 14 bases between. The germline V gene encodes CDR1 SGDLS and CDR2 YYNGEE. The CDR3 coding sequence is TGTGCCAGCAGCGTAGGAGAGGCGACGGAACAGCCCCAGCATTTT. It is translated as CASSVGEATEQPQHF.

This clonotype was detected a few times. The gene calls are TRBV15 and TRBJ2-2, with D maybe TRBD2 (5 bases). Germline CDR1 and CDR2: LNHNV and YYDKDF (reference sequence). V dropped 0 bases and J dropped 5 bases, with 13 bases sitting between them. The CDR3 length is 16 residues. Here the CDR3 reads CATSRDLGLQTGELFF. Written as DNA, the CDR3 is TGTGCCACCAGCAGAGATCTAGGACTGCAAACCGGGGAGCTGTTTTTT.

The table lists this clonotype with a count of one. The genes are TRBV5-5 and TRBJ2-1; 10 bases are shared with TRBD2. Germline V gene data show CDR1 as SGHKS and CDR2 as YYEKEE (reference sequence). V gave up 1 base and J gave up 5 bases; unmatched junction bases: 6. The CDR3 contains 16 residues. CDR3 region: CASSLPTSGPNNEQFF. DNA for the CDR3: TGTGCCAGCAGCTTGCCGACTAGCGGGCCCAACAATGAGCAGTTCTTC.

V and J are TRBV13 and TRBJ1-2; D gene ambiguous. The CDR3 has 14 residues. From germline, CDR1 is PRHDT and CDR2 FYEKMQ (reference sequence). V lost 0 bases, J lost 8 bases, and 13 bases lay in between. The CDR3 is CASSLGAALRGYTF. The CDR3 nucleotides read TGTGCCAGCAGCTTAGGGGCGGCTTTGAGGGGCTACACCTTC.

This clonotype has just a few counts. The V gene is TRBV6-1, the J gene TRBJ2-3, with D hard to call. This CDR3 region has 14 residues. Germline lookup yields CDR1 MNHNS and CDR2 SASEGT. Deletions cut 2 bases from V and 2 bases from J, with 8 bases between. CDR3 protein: CASSEQRPTDTQYF. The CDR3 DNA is TGTGCCAGCAGTGAACAGCGCCCCACAGATACGCAGTATTTT.

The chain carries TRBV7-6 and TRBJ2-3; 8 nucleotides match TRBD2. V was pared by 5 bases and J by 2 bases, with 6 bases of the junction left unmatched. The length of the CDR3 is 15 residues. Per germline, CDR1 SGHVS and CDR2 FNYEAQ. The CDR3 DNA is TGTGCCAGCAGCCCTGCGGGGGGAGCCACAGATACGCAGTATTTT. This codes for CASSPAGGATDTQYF.

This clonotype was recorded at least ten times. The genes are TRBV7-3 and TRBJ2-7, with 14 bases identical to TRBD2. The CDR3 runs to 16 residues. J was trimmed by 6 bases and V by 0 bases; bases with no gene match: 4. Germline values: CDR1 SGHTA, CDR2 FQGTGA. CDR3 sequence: CASSLTGTSGSLEQYF. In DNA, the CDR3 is TGTGCCAGCAGCTTAACAGGGACTAGCGGGAGCCTCGAGCAGTACTTC.

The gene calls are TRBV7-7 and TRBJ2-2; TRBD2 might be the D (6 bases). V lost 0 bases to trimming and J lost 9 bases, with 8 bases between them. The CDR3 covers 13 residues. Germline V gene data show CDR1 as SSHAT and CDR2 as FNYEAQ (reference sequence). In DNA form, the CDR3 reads TGTGCCAGCAGCTTAGCGCGGGGCAGGGAGCTGTTTTTT. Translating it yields CASSLARGRELFF.

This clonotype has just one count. The CDR3: CASSLVDGLDEKLFF. CDR3 in DNA: TGTGCCAGCAGCTTAGTTGACGGGTTAGACGAAAAACTGTTTTTT. This chain links TRBV7-9 with TRBJ1-4; no definite D call. CDR1 SEHNR and CDR2 FQNEAQ come from the germline V gene (reference sequence). V lost 1 base and J lost 8, with 14 bases in between. This CDR3 contains 15 residues.